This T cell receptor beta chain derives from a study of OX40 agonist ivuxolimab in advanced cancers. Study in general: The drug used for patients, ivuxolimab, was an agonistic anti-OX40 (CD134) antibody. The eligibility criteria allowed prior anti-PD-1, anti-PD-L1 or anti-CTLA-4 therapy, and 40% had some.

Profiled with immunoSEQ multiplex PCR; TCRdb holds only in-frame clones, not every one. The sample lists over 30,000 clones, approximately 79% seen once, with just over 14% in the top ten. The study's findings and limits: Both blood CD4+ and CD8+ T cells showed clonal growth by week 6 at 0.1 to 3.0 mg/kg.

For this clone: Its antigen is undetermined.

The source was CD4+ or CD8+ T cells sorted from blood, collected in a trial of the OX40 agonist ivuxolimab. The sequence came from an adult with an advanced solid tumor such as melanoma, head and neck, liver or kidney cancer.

The DNA for the CDR3 is TGTGCCAGCAGCCAAGGAATGGCGGGCACCGGGGAGCTGTTTTTT. This gives the protein CASSQGMAGTGELFF. J is TRBJ2-2 and V is TRBV7-9, with D possibly TRBD2 on 5 matching bases. Between the trimmed V and J ends, which lost 5 bases and 4 bases, there was a span of 14 bases. In germline, CDR1 is SEHNR, CDR2 FQNEAQ (reference sequence). This CDR3 is 15 amino acids long.